This is a list of T cell receptor beta chains from one sample in a study of blood T cell repertoires in COVID-19. Generated by immunoSEQ multiplex PCR, the TCRdb table keeps only in-frame clones and is missing some. The sample carries just over 650,000 clones, approximately 90% recorded once. The sample consisted of peripheral blood. The receptor set was obtained from a woman in her late teens or twenties with acute or convalescent COVID-19. The CDR3 runs from the conserved cysteine through the conserved F or W. A D gene is named only where the DNA matches it firmly. Size is stated for part of the rows, as once, few or many counts, or as a class when the clone is expanded.

size: -
J: TRBJ1-1
D: -
V: TRBV6-1
DNA: TGTGCCAGCAGTGAAGTCACTGTTGAAGCTTTCTTT
CDR3: CASSEVTVEAFF

size: -
J: TRBJ1-2
D: TRBD1
V: TRBV28
DNA: TGTGCCAGCACCGCGACAGGGATGGGGGAGGGCTACACCTTC
CDR3: CASTATGMGEGYTF

size: once
J: TRBJ2-1
D: TRBD2
V: TRBV18
DNA: TGTGCCAGCTCACCCGACGGGCGGGGGGGCCAGGGTGAGCAGTTCTTC
CDR3: CASSPDGRGGQGEQFF

size: once
J: TRBJ2-3
D: -
V: TRBV5-1
DNA: TGCGCCAGCAGCCACGGGGACTCAGTCTCTAGCACAGATACGCAGTATTTT
CDR3: CASSHGDSVSSTDTQYF

size: -
J: TRBJ1-1
D: TRBD1
V: TRBV5-1
DNA: TGCGCCAGCAGCTTGGCCGGGACAGGGACTGAAGCTTTCTTT
CDR3: CASSLAGTGTEAFF

size: -
J: TRBJ1-5
D: TRBD1
V: TRBV19
DNA: TGTGCCAGTAGTATAGGGACAGGTAGCAATCAGCCCCAGCATTTT
CDR3: CASSIGTGSNQPQHF

size: -
J: TRBJ2-3
D: -
V: TRBV30
DNA: TGTGCCTGGAGGCGGGGGCGTAAAGATACGCAGTATTTT
CDR3: CAWRRGRKDTQYF

size: -
J: TRBJ1-2
D: TRBD1
V: TRBV4-1
DNA: TGCGCCAGCAGCCATACCGGGACAGGGCAAGGCTACACCTTC
CDR3: CASSHTGTGQGYTF

size: -
J: TRBJ2-2
D: TRBD1
V: TRBV5-1
DNA: TGCGCCAGCAGCTCAGACAGGGATGCGAACACCGGGGAGCTGTTTTTT
CDR3: CASSSDRDANTGELFF

size: few
J: TRBJ2-1
D: -
V: TRBV5-6
DNA: TGTGCCAGCAGCTTGGGCCAGTCCTACAATGAGCAGTTCTTC
CDR3: CASSLGQSYNEQFF

size: once
J: TRBJ1-5
D: -
V: TRBV4-3
DNA: TGCGCCAGCAGCCAAGACGGGGGTGTTCAGCCCCAGCATTTT
CDR3: CASSQDGGVQPQHF

size: few
J: TRBJ2-7
D: TRBD2
V: TRBV5-4
DNA: TGTGCCAGCAGCAGTAGCGGGGGGGTCTACGAGCAGTACTTC
CDR3: CASSSSGGVYEQYF

size: few
J: TRBJ1-3
D: -
V: TRBV7-9
DNA: TGTGCCAGCAGCCCGCACTGGCGGGAACGCTCTGGAAACACCATATATTTT
CDR3: CASSPHWRERSGNTIYF

size: -
J: TRBJ1-5
D: TRBD1
V: TRBV30
DNA: TGTGCCTGGAGTGAGAGGGGGCAATTGAGCAATCAGCCCCAGCATTTT
CDR3: CAWSERGQLSNQPQHF

size: -
J: TRBJ1-2
D: -
V: TRBV24-1
DNA: TGTGCCATCGGTCCGGGACACCCGATCGGTAACTATGGCTACACCTTC
CDR3: CAIGPGHPIGNYGYTF

size: -
J: TRBJ2-3
D: -
V: TRBV6-5
DNA: TGTGCCAGCAAGTCAGAGGGCACAGATACGCAGTATTTT
CDR3: CASKSEGTDTQYF

size: -
J: TRBJ1-1
D: -
V: TRBV5-1
DNA: TGCGCCAGCAGCTTGGGAGTGAGTGGGGGGAGTGCTTTCTTT
CDR3: CASSLGVSGGSAFF

size: -
J: TRBJ2-1
D: -
V: TRBV20-1
DNA: TGCAGTGCTAGTGGCCAGGCCCACAATGAGCAGTTCTTC
CDR3: CSASGQAHNEQFF

size: -
J: TRBJ1-5
D: -
V: TRBV7-9
DNA: TGTGCCAGCAGCCAAAAAGGAGGGGTTAATCAGCCCCAGCATTTT
CDR3: CASSQKGGVNQPQHF

size: -
J: TRBJ1-1
D: -
V: TRBV28
DNA: TGTGCCAGCAGTGTTCTGGGACTTGAAGCTTTCTTT
CDR3: CASSVLGLEAFF

size: -
J: TRBJ1-6
D: TRBD1
V: TRBV30
DNA: TGTGCCTGGGTGGGCAGGGGGAATTCACCCCTCCACTTT
CDR3: CAWVGRGNSPLHF

size: -
J: TRBJ2-2
D: TRBD2
V: TRBV7-2
DNA: TGTGCCAGCAGCTCACAAGGACTAGCGGGGACGAACACCGGGGAGCTGTTTTTT
CDR3: CASSSQGLAGTNTGELFF

size: -
J: TRBJ1-6
D: TRBD1
V: TRBV30
DNA: TGTGCCTGGAGTGATGGGACAGGGGAATTACCCCTCCACTTT
CDR3: CAWSDGTGELPLHF

size: -
J: TRBJ2-3
D: -
V: TRBV27
DNA: TGTGCCAGCAGTTTTGGAGAAACAGATACGCAGTATTTT
CDR3: CASSFGETDTQYF

size: -
J: TRBJ1-2
D: -
V: TRBV6-5
DNA: TGTGCCAGCAGTTACTCGAGGGGGATTCAGCATGGCTACACCTTC
CDR3: CASSYSRGIQHGYTF

size: -
J: TRBJ2-1
D: TRBD2
V: TRBV30
DNA: TGTGCCTGGAGAGGTCCCGGTAGCGGGGCGTACAATGAGCAGTTCTTC
CDR3: CAWRGPGSGAYNEQFF

size: -
J: TRBJ2-1
D: TRBD1
V: TRBV11-1
DNA: TGTGCCAGCAGCCGTGGACAGGGGGCGATCAATGAGCAGTTCTTC
CDR3: CASSRGQGAINEQFF

size: -
J: TRBJ1-2
D: -
V: TRBV2
DNA: TGTGCCAGCATGTTTCGGGTGGATGGCTACACCTTC
CDR3: CASMFRVDGYTF

size: -
J: TRBJ1-5
D: -
V: TRBV12-5
DNA: TGTGCTAGTGGTTTGACCGGGTCCCATCAGCCCCAGCATTTT
CDR3: CASGLTGSHQPQHF

size: -
J: TRBJ1-1
D: -
V: TRBV27
DNA: TGTGCCAGCAGTTCCCAGGGTAACACTGAAGCTTTCTTT
CDR3: CASSSQGNTEAFF

size: -
J: TRBJ2-7
D: -
V: TRBV2
DNA: TGTGCCAGCAGTGGACGGACATCCTTCTACGAGCAGTACTTC
CDR3: CASSGRTSFYEQYF

size: -
J: TRBJ1-2
D: -
V: TRBV5-6
DNA: TGTGCCAGCAGCTCCTCAATTAGCAGGGCTTTCGGCTACACCTTC
CDR3: CASSSSISRAFGYTF

size: -
J: TRBJ2-2
D: TRBD1
V: TRBV7-6
DNA: TGTGCCAGCAGCTACGGACAGGCTAACACCGGGGAGCTGTTTTTT
CDR3: CASSYGQANTGELFF

size: once
J: TRBJ1-6
D: -
V: TRBV19
DNA: TGTGCCAGTAGTATCTGGCAGGCCTATAGCTCCTATAATTCACCCCTCCACTTT
CDR3: CASSIWQAYSSYNSPLHF

size: -
J: TRBJ1-5
D: -
V: TRBV4-1
DNA: TGCGCCAGCAGCCAAGAATTTAACAGCTATCAGCCCCAGCATTTT
CDR3: CASSQEFNSYQPQHF

size: once
J: TRBJ1-2
D: -
V: TRBV6-5
DNA: TGTGCCAGCAGTTACGGGGAGGTGTATGGCTACACCTTC
CDR3: CASSYGEVYGYTF

size: -
J: TRBJ1-4
D: TRBD1
V: TRBV5-6
DNA: TGTGCCAGCAGCCCTCAGGGGGCAAATGAAAAACTGTTTTTT
CDR3: CASSPQGANEKLFF

size: -
J: TRBJ1-5
D: -
V: TRBV10-3
DNA: TGTGCCATCAGTGGCGCCGGAGCGTCCCAGGAGGCCCAGCATTTT
CDR3: CAISGAGASQEAQHF

size: -
J: TRBJ2-5
D: -
V: TRBV18
DNA: TGTGCCAGCTCACGGGGGGTACAAGAGACCCAGTACTTC
CDR3: CASSRGVQETQYF

size: once
J: TRBJ2-7
D: -
V: TRBV2
DNA: TGTGCCAGCAGTGAAGCGGGCCCTCCCTACGAGCAGTACTTC
CDR3: CASSEAGPPYEQYF

size: -
J: TRBJ2-2
D: -
V: TRBV6-5
DNA: TGTGCCAGCAGTTGGGGACTGAGGGGGCACACCGGGGAGCTGTTTTTT
CDR3: CASSWGLRGHTGELFF

size: -
J: TRBJ1-1
D: -
V: TRBV5-1
DNA: TGCGCCAGCAGCCGTTCAACACTGAACACTGAAGCTTTCTTT
CDR3: CASSRSTLNTEAFF

size: -
J: TRBJ1-4
D: TRBD1
V: TRBV2
DNA: TGTGCCAGTCTGAGGGGGCCTGAAAAACTGTTTTTT
CDR3: CASLRGPEKLFF

size: -
J: TRBJ1-1
D: TRBD1
V: TRBV14
DNA: TGTGCCAGCAGCCTCAGACAGGGAGTAAGAAACACTGAAGCTTTCTTT
CDR3: CASSLRQGVRNTEAFF

size: -
J: TRBJ1-1
D: TRBD1
V: TRBV29-1
DNA: TGCAGCGTTGACGGGACAGGGGGCACTGAAGCTTTCTTT
CDR3: CSVDGTGGTEAFF

size: -
J: TRBJ1-1
D: -
V: TRBV28
DNA: TGTGCCAGCAGTCCTCGAGTTACTGAAGCTTTCTTT
CDR3: CASSPRVTEAFF

size: -
J: TRBJ1-5
D: -
V: TRBV28
DNA: TGTGCCAGCAGTTTAATGGCGGCGAATCAGCCCCAGCATTTT
CDR3: CASSLMAANQPQHF

size: -
J: TRBJ2-2
D: TRBD1
V: TRBV5-4
DNA: TGTGCCAGCCGGGACAGGACCGGGGAGCTGTTTTTT
CDR3: CASRDRTGELFF

size: -
J: TRBJ1-2
D: -
V: TRBV4-3
DNA: TGCGCCAGCAGCCCCCAAATCTCGGGGATGGTCTATGGCTACACCTTC
CDR3: CASSPQISGMVYGYTF

size: -
J: TRBJ1-1
D: -
V: TRBV19
DNA: TGTGCCAGTAGCGAGGCGGGGCTCCCTCGGGCTTTCTTT
CDR3: CASSEAGLPRAFF

size: -
J: TRBJ1-2
D: TRBD1
V: TRBV18
DNA: TGTGCCAGCTCACCACGCGGGACAGTTCCCAGGGATGGCTACACCTTC
CDR3: CASSPRGTVPRDGYTF

size: -
J: TRBJ1-5
D: -
V: TRBV29-1
DNA: TGCAGCGTTCCACCCGAAAATGAGGATCAGCCCCAGCATTTT
CDR3: CSVPPENEDQPQHF

size: -
J: TRBJ1-2
D: TRBD1
V: TRBV6-5
DNA: TGTGCCAGCAGTACAGGGGGGTATGGCTACACCTTC
CDR3: CASSTGGYGYTF

size: -
J: TRBJ1-1
D: -
V: TRBV9
DNA: TGTGCCAGCAGCGTAGGCGGGGAGCCGAACACTGAAGCTTTCTTT
CDR3: CASSVGGEPNTEAFF

size: -
J: TRBJ1-2
D: TRBD1
V: TRBV7-9
DNA: TGTGCCAGCAGCTTTACCAGACAGGGGCGAGGCTACACCTTC
CDR3: CASSFTRQGRGYTF

size: -
J: TRBJ2-3
D: -
V: TRBV11-1
DNA: TGTGCCAGCAGCCCGCAGACAGACACAGATACGCAGTATTTT
CDR3: CASSPQTDTDTQYF

size: -
J: TRBJ1-2
D: -
V: TRBV24-1
DNA: TGTGCCACCAGTGGGCGGGAATACTATGGCTACACCTTC
CDR3: CATSGREYYGYTF